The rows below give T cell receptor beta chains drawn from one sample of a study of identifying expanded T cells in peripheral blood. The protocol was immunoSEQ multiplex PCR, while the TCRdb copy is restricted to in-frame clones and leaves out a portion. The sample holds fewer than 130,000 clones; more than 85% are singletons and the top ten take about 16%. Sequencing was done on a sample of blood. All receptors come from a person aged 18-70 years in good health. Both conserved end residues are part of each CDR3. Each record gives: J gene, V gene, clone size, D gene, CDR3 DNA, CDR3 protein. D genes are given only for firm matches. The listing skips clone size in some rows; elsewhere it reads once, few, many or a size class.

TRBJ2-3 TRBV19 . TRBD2 TGTGCCAGTAGTTGGACTAGCGGGGCGTTTGTTCCAGATACGCAGTATTTT CASSWTSGAFVPDTQYF
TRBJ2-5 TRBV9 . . TGTGCCAGCAGCGCGAGGAATTCCCAAGAGACCCAGTACTTC CASSARNSQETQYF
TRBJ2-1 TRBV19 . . TGTGCCAGTAGTATCGGAGGGAATGAGCAGTTCTTC CASSIGGNEQFF
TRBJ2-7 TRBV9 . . TGTGCCAGCAGCGTAGGGGGGACCTACGAGCAGTACTTC CASSVGGTYEQYF
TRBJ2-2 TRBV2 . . . CASSEALRAGELFF
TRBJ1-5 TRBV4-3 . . TGCGCCAGCAGCCAAGGGATTGGGGCGGGGCCTTATAGCAATCAGCCCCAGCATTTT CASSQGIGAGPYSNQPQHF
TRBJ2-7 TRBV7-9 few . TGTGCCAGCAGGTCGGAACTTTACTACGAGCAGTACTTC CASRSELYYEQYF
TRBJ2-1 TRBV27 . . TGTGCCAGCAGTCTCGCGTCCATTGACAATGAGCAGTTCTTC CASSLASIDNEQFF
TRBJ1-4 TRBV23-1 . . TGCGCCAGCAGTCCCAGACAGGAGCATAATGAAAAACTGTTTTTT CASSPRQEHNEKLFF
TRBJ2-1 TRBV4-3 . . TGCGCCAGCAGCCAACTCCTATGGGTTTCCAATGAGCAGTTCTTC CASSQLLWVSNEQFF
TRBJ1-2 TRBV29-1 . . TGCAGCGTTAAAATAACCCGCGAACGGACAGACAGAACTAACTATGGCTACACCTTC CSVKITRERTDRTNYGYTF
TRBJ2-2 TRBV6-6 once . TGTGCCAGCAAGGTCGGCGCGGCGAACACCGGGGAGCTGTTTTTT CASKVGAANTGELFF
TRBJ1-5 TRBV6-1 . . TGTGCCACCCACATAGGGTATAGCAATCAGCCCCAGCATTTT CATHIGYSNQPQHF
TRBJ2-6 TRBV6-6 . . TGTGCCAGCGACTCTTCAGGATCTGGGGCCAACGTCCTGACTTTC CASDSSGSGANVLTF
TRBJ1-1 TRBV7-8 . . TGTGCCAGCAGCCTGTCAGCGGGAAACACTGAAGCTTTCTTT CASSLSAGNTEAFF
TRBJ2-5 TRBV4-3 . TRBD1 TGCGCCAGCAGCCAGGGACAGGAGAAGTCTGGGGAACGACAAGAGACCCAGTACTTC CASSQGQEKSGERQETQYF
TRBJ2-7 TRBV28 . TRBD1 TGTGCCAGCGGACAACCAGGGGGTCGCAACTACGAGCAGTACTTC CASGQPGGRNYEQYF
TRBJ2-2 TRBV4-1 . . TGCGCCAGCAGCCAAGGGGAGGCGAACACCGGGGAGCTGTTTTTT CASSQGEANTGELFF
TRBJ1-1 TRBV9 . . TGTGCCAGCACCCTCCGTGCAGGGCCGAACACTGAAGCTTTCTTT CASTLRAGPNTEAFF
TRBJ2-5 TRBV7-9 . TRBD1 TGTGCCAGCAGTTCAAGCCGGGACAGGGGGACCCAGTACTTC CASSSSRDRGTQYF
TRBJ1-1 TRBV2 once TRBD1 TGTGCCAGCAGGGGACAGAACAGGAACACTGAAGCTTTCTTT CASRGQNRNTEAFF
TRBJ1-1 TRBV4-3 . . TGCGCCAGCAGCCAACTAAGGGCCGAGAACACTGAAGCTTTCTTT CASSQLRAENTEAFF
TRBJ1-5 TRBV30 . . TGTGCCTGGAGCGGGGCCGGGAATCAGCCCCAGCATTTT CAWSGAGNQPQHF
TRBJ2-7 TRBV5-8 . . TGTGCCAGCAGGAAAATGGGGGGCTACTCCTACGAGCAGTACTTC CASRKMGGYSYEQYF
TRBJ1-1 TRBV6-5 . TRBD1 TGTGCCAGCAGTTACCCGGGACAGGGGAACACTGAAGCTTTCTTT CASSYPGQGNTEAFF
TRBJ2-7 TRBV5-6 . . TGTGCCAGCAGTGCCGGGTACTACGAGCAGTACTTC CASSAGYYEQYF
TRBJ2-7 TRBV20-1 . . TGCAGTGCTGGCAGGGGCTACGAGCAGTACTTC CSAGRGYEQYF
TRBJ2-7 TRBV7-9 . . TGTGCCAGCAGCCCCGACGGCAGGGTAGGCGAGCAGTACTTC CASSPDGRVGEQYF
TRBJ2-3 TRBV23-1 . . TGCGCCAGCAGTCAATCGACTAGTTCCCCAGATACGCAGTATTTT CASSQSTSSPDTQYF
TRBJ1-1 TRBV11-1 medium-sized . TGTGCCAGCAGCTCGGGCGGGGCCCCGTTCACTAAAGCTTTCTTT CASSSGGAPFTKAFF
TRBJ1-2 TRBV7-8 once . TGTGCCAGCAGCTTAGCGGGGACGGGCTATGGCTACACCTTC CASSLAGTGYGYTF
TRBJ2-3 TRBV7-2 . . TGTGCCAGCAGCACCAGTTACACAGATACGCAGTATTTT CASSTSYTDTQYF
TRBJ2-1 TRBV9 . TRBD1 TGTGCCAGCAGCCCCCAAACCGGGACAGGGATCAATGAGCAGTTCTTC CASSPQTGTGINEQFF
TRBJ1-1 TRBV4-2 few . TGTGCCAGCAGCCAAATGACGGAGAGAGCTTTCTTT CASSQMTERAFF
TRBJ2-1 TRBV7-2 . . TGTGCCAGCAGCTTTCGACCGCTAACAGAGAATGAGCAGTTCTTC CASSFRPLTENEQFF
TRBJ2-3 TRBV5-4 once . TGTGCCAGCAGCTTTTACAGCGGCCCCACAGATACGCAGTATTTT CASSFYSGPTDTQYF
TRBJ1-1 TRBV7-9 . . TGTGCCAGCAGCTTAGGTATAGGGGACACTGAAGCTTTCTTT CASSLGIGDTEAFF
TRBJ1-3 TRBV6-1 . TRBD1 TGTGCCAGCAGTCCGACAGGGATAGGAAACACCATATATTTT CASSPTGIGNTIYF
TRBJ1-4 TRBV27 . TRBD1 TGTGCCAGCAGTGATCTCGGGCAGGGGGATGAAAAACTGTTTTTT CASSDLGQGDEKLFF
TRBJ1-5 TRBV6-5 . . TGTGCCAGCAGTCCGACAGTTCAGCCCCAGCATTTT CASSPTVQPQHF
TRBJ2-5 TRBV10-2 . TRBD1 TGCGCCAGCAGAGGACAGGGGCGACCTTGGGAGACCCAGTACTTC CASRGQGRPWETQYF
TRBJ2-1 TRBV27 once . TGTGCCAGCAGTTTGGGCGGTGCTTCCTACAATGAGCAGTTCTTC CASSLGGASYNEQFF
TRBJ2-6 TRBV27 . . TGTGCCAGCAGTTTAAACGGCCCAGGGGCGGGGGCCAACGTCCTGACTTTC CASSLNGPGAGANVLTF
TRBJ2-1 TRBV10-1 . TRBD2 TGCGCCAGCCCCCTAGGGACTAGCGACTATGAGCAGTTCTTC CASPLGTSDYEQFF
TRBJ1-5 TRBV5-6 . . TGTGCCAGCAGCCGTTTGGGCATGGGGTGGGAAAGAGAGGATCAGCCCCAGCATTTT CASSRLGMGWEREDQPQHF
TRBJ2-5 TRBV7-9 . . TGTGCCAGCAGCTTAGATTTTCAAGAGACCCAGTACTTC CASSLDFQETQYF
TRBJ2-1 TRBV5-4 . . TGTGCCACCCCAGGCTCGGGCACTGAGCAGTTCTTC CATPGSGTEQFF
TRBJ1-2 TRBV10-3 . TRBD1 TGTGCCATCAGAGGGACAGCTGATGGCTATGGCTACACCTTC CAIRGTADGYGYTF
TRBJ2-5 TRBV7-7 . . TGTGCCAGCAGGAGTTGGGATGAGGGTGAGACCCAGTACTTC CASRSWDEGETQYF
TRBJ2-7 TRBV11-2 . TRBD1 TGTGCCAGCAGCTTAAGACAGGGGTACTACGAGCAGTACTTC CASSLRQGYYEQYF
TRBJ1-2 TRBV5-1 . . TGCGCCAGCAGCTTTTTCGGCAGTGATGGCTACACCTTC CASSFFGSDGYTF
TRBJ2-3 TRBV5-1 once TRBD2 TGCGCCAGCAGCTTGGATCTAGCGGGGGGGAAGGCGCAGTATTTT CASSLDLAGGKAQYF